The 5 T cell receptor beta chains below come from one sample, sequenced in a study of blood T cell repertoires in COVID-19. Only in-frame clones appear in the TCRdb table, and some are missing; sequencing was by immunoSEQ multiplex PCR. The table includes about 73,000 clones, 90% detected once. The source material was peripheral blood. The receptor source for this set is a woman aged 18-35 years with acute or convalescent COVID-19.

This chain connects TRBV7-2 to TRBJ1-2, with 11 bases fitting TRBD1. The CDR3 contains 16 residues. V lost 2 bases to trimming and J lost 6 bases; unmatched junction nucleotides: 8. Germline assignment: CDR1 SGHTA and CDR2 FQGNSA. CDR3 loop: CASSLSLGQGANGYTF. In DNA, the CDR3 is TGTGCCAGCAGCTTAAGTTTAGGACAGGGGGCAAATGGCTACACCTTC. The full variable domain, its missing parts supplied by reference TRBV7-2 and TRBJ1-2, is GAGVSQSPSNKVTEKGKDVELRCDPISGHTALYWYRQSLGQGLEFLIYFQGNSAPDKSGLPSDRFSAERTGGSVSTLTIQRTQQEDSAVYLCASSLSLGQGANGYTFGSGTRLTVV.

The rearrangement joins TRBV19 to TRBJ1-5, with 8 bases that match TRBD1. The germline CDR1 and CDR2 sequences are LNHDA and SQIVND (reference sequence). The CDR3 is 15 residues long. The V and J ends lost 2 bases and 2 bases, in that order; junction bases with no gene match: 2. CDR3 amino acids: CASSIPGGRNQPQHF. The CDR3 region has the DNA TGTGCCAGTAGTATACCAGGGGGCCGCAATCAGCCCCAGCATTTT. The whole variable domain, filled in from reference TRBV19 and TRBJ1-5, reads DGGITQSPKYLFRKEGQNVTLSCEQNLNHDAMYWYRQDPGQGLRLIYYSQIVNDFQKGDIAEGYSVSREKKESFPLTVTSAQKNPTAFYLCASSIPGGRNQPQHFGDGTRLSIL.

The chain employs TRBV21-1 and TRBJ1-5; the tabulated D call, TRBD1, remains unverified against the DNA. TRBV21-1 is shown as a pseudogene. This CDR3 has 13 residues. The CDR3 DNA reads as TGTGCCAGCAGCAACTCACAGGGTCAGCCCCAGCATTTT. This gives the protein CASSNSQGQPQHF.

This clone has only one observation. The chain joins TRBV6-2 or TRBV6-3 to TRBJ2-3, with 12 bases that match TRBD2. The germline CDR1 and CDR2 sequences are MNHEY and SVGEGT. With 0 bases clipped from V and 10 bases from J, the junction kept 8 bases outside the gene matches. The CDR3 loop spans 16 amino acids. CDR3 in DNA: TGTGCCAGCAGTTACTCGAAGCTAGCGGGGGGGCCGGCGCAGTATTTT. Its translation: CASSYSKLAGGPAQYF.

The V gene is TRBV7-9, the J gene TRBJ1-2; D is unclear. V shed 5 bases and J shed 11 bases, with 15 bases lying between them. Germline-derived CDR1 and CDR2 are SEHNR and FQNEAQ (reference sequence). The CDR3 loop spans 12 amino acids. The CDR3 reads CASSHPLRGYTF. CDR3 sequence (DNA): TGTGCCAGCAGCCACCCATTAAGAGGGTACACCTTC.